This is a list of T cell receptor beta chains from one sample in a study of human T cells and chemical hapten exposure. One entry per CDR3 protein, called by TCRdb with MiXCR from the RACE reads. The sample shows a few hundred thousand distinct CDR3 sequences, about 4.8% of them seen only once. The sample consisted of whole blood, taken in connection with sensitization to the hapten diphenylcyclopropenone (DPC). Every receptor here comes from a woman between 50 and 59 years old with alopecia areata. Some clones in this sample may be carry-over from other donors' samples. Both conserved end residues are part of each CDR3. A D gene is named only where the DNA matches it firmly. Clone size appears in some rows only: once, few, many, or a class for an expanded clone.

CDR3nt: TGTGCCAGCAGCTTAGGCAGTTACCGGCAAGAGACCCAGTACTTC; CDR3aa: CASSLGSYRQETQYF; j_gene: TRBJ2-5; abundance: few; v_gene: TRBV7-7; d_gene: NA
CDR3nt: TGTGCCACCAGCAGAGGGGGGATCTACGAGCAGTACTTC; CDR3aa: CATSRGGIYEQYF; j_gene: TRBJ2-7; abundance: many; v_gene: TRBV15; d_gene: NA
CDR3nt: TGTGCCAGCAGCCCCGGGACTAGCGGGAGTCGTGGTGAGCAGTTCTTC; CDR3aa: CASSPGTSGSRGEQFF; j_gene: TRBJ2-1; abundance: many; v_gene: TRBV5-6; d_gene: TRBD2
CDR3nt: TGCGCCAGCAGCCGGACCGGGACAGGATTGTTCTTC; CDR3aa: CASSRTGTGLFF; j_gene: TRBJ2-1; abundance: many; v_gene: TRBV4-1; d_gene: TRBD1
CDR3nt: TGTGCCAGCAGCTTTCACCCTAGCGAGCAGTACTTC; CDR3aa: CASSFHPSEQYF; j_gene: TRBJ2-7; abundance: many; v_gene: TRBV7-6; d_gene: NA
CDR3nt: TGTGCCAGCGGATCCACGTACTTT; CDR3aa: CASGSTYF; j_gene: TRBJ1-6; abundance: many; v_gene: TRBV28; d_gene: NA
CDR3nt: TGTGCCAGCAGTGAAGGCAGGGTACGGGCCAACGTCCTGACTTTC; CDR3aa: CASSEGRVRANVLTF; j_gene: TRBJ2-6; abundance: many; v_gene: TRBV6-1; d_gene: NA
CDR3nt: TGTGCCAGCAGAAGAGGGGGGACAGTGGTCTTAAGCACTGAAGCTTTCTTT; CDR3aa: CASRRGGTVVLSTEAFF; j_gene: TRBJ1-1; abundance: NA; v_gene: TRBV21-1; d_gene: NA
CDR3nt: TGTGCCAGCAGCCAACGGACAGGGGGGTTCACTGAAGCTTTCTTT; CDR3aa: CASSQRTGGFTEAFF; j_gene: TRBJ1-1; abundance: NA; v_gene: TRBV14; d_gene: TRBD1
CDR3nt: TGCAGTGCTAGAGACCGACTAGCTGGAATCTACAATGAGCAGTTCTTC; CDR3aa: CSARDRLAGIYNEQFF; j_gene: TRBJ2-1; abundance: NA; v_gene: TRBV20-1; d_gene: TRBD2
CDR3nt: TGTGCCAGCAGCGAGACAGGGGAGAATAGCAATCAGCCCCAGCATTTT; CDR3aa: CASSETGENSNQPQHF; j_gene: TRBJ1-5; abundance: few; v_gene: TRBV7-2; d_gene: TRBD1
CDR3nt: TGTGCCAGCAGCGTAGGTGCGGGGGCCCCCACAGATACGCAGTATTTT; CDR3aa: CASSVGAGAPTDTQYF; j_gene: TRBJ2-3; abundance: few; v_gene: TRBV9; d_gene: NA
CDR3nt: TGCGCCAGCAGCCGCGGGACATCCAGCTCCTACGAGCAGTACTTC; CDR3aa: CASSRGTSSSYEQYF; j_gene: TRBJ2-7; abundance: few; v_gene: TRBV4-1; d_gene: NA
CDR3nt: TGTGCCAGCAGTTTGGCGAGTCGGGAAAAACTGTTTTTT; CDR3aa: CASSLASREKLFF; j_gene: TRBJ1-4; abundance: many; v_gene: TRBV12-3/TRBV12-4; d_gene: NA
CDR3nt: TGTGCCAGCAGCCCCTTGGGACAGTCGAACACTGAAGCTTTCTTT; CDR3aa: CASSPLGQSNTEAFF; j_gene: TRBJ1-1; abundance: few; v_gene: TRBV12-3/TRBV12-4; d_gene: TRBD1
CDR3nt: TGTGCCAGCGGGTTGGGAGTCCCTGAAGCTTTCTTT; CDR3aa: CASGLGVPEAFF; j_gene: TRBJ1-1; abundance: many; v_gene: TRBV12-3/TRBV12-4; d_gene: NA
CDR3nt: TGTGCCAGCAGTTTGGAGGGAGTAACCTATGGCTACACCTTC; CDR3aa: CASSLEGVTYGYTF; j_gene: TRBJ1-2; abundance: many; v_gene: TRBV12-3/TRBV12-4; d_gene: NA
CDR3nt: TGTGCCTGGGAGGGGCAGGGCACTGAAGCTTTCTTT; CDR3aa: CAWEGQGTEAFF; j_gene: TRBJ1-1; abundance: many; v_gene: TRBV30; d_gene: NA
CDR3nt: TGCAGCGTTGAAGGCCTAGCGGTAGAGACCCAGTACTTC; CDR3aa: CSVEGLAVETQYF; j_gene: TRBJ2-5; abundance: many; v_gene: TRBV29-1; d_gene: TRBD2
CDR3nt: TGTGCCAGCAGCGTGGCAGGTGGGAGCGAAGAGACCCAGTACTTC; CDR3aa: CASSVAGGSEETQYF; j_gene: TRBJ2-5; abundance: NA; v_gene: TRBV9; d_gene: NA
CDR3nt: TGTGCCAGCTCCCCGTTGGGAACCGGGGAGCTGTTTTTT; CDR3aa: CASSPLGTGELFF; j_gene: TRBJ2-2; abundance: many; v_gene: TRBV27; d_gene: NA
CDR3nt: TGTGCCAGCAGCTTTAGACAGGGGGCCAGTTCACCCCTCCACTTT; CDR3aa: CASSFRQGASSPLHF; j_gene: TRBJ1-6; abundance: many; v_gene: TRBV11-2; d_gene: TRBD1
CDR3nt: TGTGCCAGCAGTCTCCCCCCTAGCGGATCAGCAGGGGGAAGCTCCTACGAGCAGTACTTC; CDR3aa: CASSLPPSGSAGGSSYEQYF; j_gene: TRBJ2-7; abundance: NA; v_gene: TRBV28; d_gene: NA
CDR3nt: TGTGCCAGCAGCATCAGAGGACTAGCGGGAGAGACCCAGTACTTC; CDR3aa: CASSIRGLAGETQYF; j_gene: TRBJ2-5; abundance: many; v_gene: TRBV11-2; d_gene: TRBD2
CDR3nt: TGTGCCAGCAGGCGGACGGAAAATTCACCCCTCCACTTT; CDR3aa: CASRRTENSPLHF; j_gene: TRBJ1-6; abundance: few; v_gene: TRBV12-3/TRBV12-4; d_gene: NA
CDR3nt: TGTGCCAGCAGTTACCTAGGACTAGCGGGCCGAGACGAGCAGTACTTC; CDR3aa: CASSYLGLAGRDEQYF; j_gene: TRBJ2-7; abundance: many; v_gene: TRBV6-2/TRBV6-3; d_gene: TRBD2
CDR3nt: TGTGCCAGCAGCCCTCTAGCGGGAGGGCCAAAAGATACGCAGTATTTT; CDR3aa: CASSPLAGGPKDTQYF; j_gene: TRBJ2-3; abundance: many; v_gene: TRBV7-9; d_gene: TRBD2
CDR3nt: TGTGCCAGCAGCTTAGGCCGGGGGGGGGCCAAAAACATTCAGTACTTC; CDR3aa: CASSLGRGGAKNIQYF; j_gene: TRBJ2-4; abundance: many; v_gene: TRBV7-8; d_gene: TRBD2
CDR3nt: TGCGCCAGCAGCCAGGAGGGGGCGGCTTTCTTT; CDR3aa: CASSQEGAAFF; j_gene: TRBJ1-1; abundance: few; v_gene: TRBV4-3; d_gene: TRBD1
CDR3nt: TGTGCCAGCAGTTATGGCGAAGCTTTCTTT; CDR3aa: CASSYGEAFF; j_gene: TRBJ1-1; abundance: many; v_gene: TRBV6-6; d_gene: NA
CDR3nt: TGTGCCAGCAGTGGGGGCAGGGGCAGAGAGACCCAGTACTTC; CDR3aa: CASSGGRGRETQYF; j_gene: TRBJ2-5; abundance: many; v_gene: TRBV6-2/TRBV6-3; d_gene: NA